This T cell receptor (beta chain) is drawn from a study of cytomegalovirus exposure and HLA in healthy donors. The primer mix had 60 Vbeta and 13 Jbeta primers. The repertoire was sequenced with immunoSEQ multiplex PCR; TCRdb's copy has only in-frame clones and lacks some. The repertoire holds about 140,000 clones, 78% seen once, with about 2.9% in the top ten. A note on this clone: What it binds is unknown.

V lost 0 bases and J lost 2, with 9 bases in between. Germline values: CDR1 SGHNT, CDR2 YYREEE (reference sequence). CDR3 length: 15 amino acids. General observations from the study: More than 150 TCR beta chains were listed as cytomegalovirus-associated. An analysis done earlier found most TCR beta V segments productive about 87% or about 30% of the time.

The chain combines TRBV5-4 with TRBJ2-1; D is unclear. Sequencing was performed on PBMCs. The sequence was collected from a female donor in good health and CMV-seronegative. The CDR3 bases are TGTGCCAGCAGCTTGGATAGTACGACCTACAATGAGCAGTTCTTC. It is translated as CASSLDSTTYNEQFF.